This T cell receptor (beta chain) was found in a study of OX40 agonist ivuxolimab in advanced cancers. The CDR3 is 12 amino acids. Trimming took off 8 bases at V and 2 bases at J, with 7 bases between the two ends. Germline V gene lookup returns CDR1 MNHNS and CDR2 SASEGT. It was autoimmune disease history or systemic immunosuppression that excluded patients. Measured with immunoSEQ multiplex PCR; TCRdb has only the in-frame clones, and not every one. The sample has over 65,000 clones, 84% seen once; the top ten hold less than 0.9%. Sequencing was performed on CD4+ or CD8+ T cells sorted from blood, taken in a trial of the OX40 agonist ivuxolimab. J is TRBJ1-5 and V is TRBV6-1; no clear D gene. This TCR came from an adult with an advanced solid tumor such as melanoma, head and neck, liver or kidney cancer. The CDR3 here is CASGIRNQPQHF. The CDR3 nucleotides are TGTGCCAGCGGGATTCGCAATCAGCCCCAGCATTTT.